The next 25 T cell receptor beta chains were all read from a single sample in a study of PD-1 blockade in mismatch repair-deficient tumors. Generated by immunoSEQ multiplex PCR, the TCRdb table keeps only in-frame clones and is missing some. In the table there are tens of thousands of clones, approximately 78% of which are singletons. The sample in question was peripheral blood, obtained 2 weeks after starting pembrolizumab. The source is an adult with mismatch repair-deficient cancer.

This rearrangement joins TRBV5-4 to TRBJ1-2; D unclear. V shed 2 bases and J shed 4 bases, with 15 bases lying between them. In germline, CDR1 is SGHNT, CDR2 YYREEE (reference sequence). There are 15 residues in the CDR3. The CDR3 bases are TGTGCCAGCAGCTTCTTCACAAACCCACTCTATGGCTACACCTTC. It codes for CASSFFTNPLYGYTF.

This clone has more than one count but fewer than ten. The chain couples TRBV7-9 to TRBJ1-1; D is unclear. V lost 4 bases to trimming and J lost 0 bases, with 9 bases between them. The CDR3 totals 14 residues. Looked up from germline, CDR1 is SEHNR and CDR2 is FQNEAQ (reference sequence). The CDR3 reads CASSSRPLNTEAFF. The DNA of the CDR3 is TGTGCCAGCAGCTCCAGACCGTTGAACACTGAAGCTTTCTTT.

The chain links TRBV6-1 to TRBJ1-1, with no clear D. The ends were cut back, 6 bases at V and 8 bases at J, with 16 bases in the middle. CDR3 length equals 13 residues. Germline V lookup: CDR1 MNHNS, CDR2 SASEGT. CDR3 DNA: TGTGCCAGCAGGAGGCGTGGACCTGACGAAGCTTTCTTT. This sequence encodes CASRRRGPDEAFF.

The CDR3 region has the DNA TGTGCCAGCAGCAAAAAACAGGGGGCCGATGGCTACACCTTC. This gives the protein CASSKKQGADGYTF. The V call is TRBV7-2, the J call TRBJ1-2; 9 nucleotides line up with TRBD1. The V gene end was trimmed by 5 bases and the J gene end by 6 bases; junction bases not matched to a gene: 7. The CDR3 loop spans 14 amino acids. CDR1 SGHTA and CDR2 FQGNSA come from the germline V gene. Variable domain in full (rest from reference TRBV7-2 and TRBJ1-2): GAGVSQSPSNKVTEKGKDVELRCDPISGHTALYWYRQSLGQGLEFLIYFQGNSAPDKSGLPSDRFSAERTGGSVSTLTIQRTQQEDSAVYLCASSKKQGADGYTFGSGTRLTVV.

The genes are TRBV11-2 and TRBJ1-1; D is possibly TRBD1 (6 bases). Per germline, CDR1 SGHAT and CDR2 FQNNGV. Trimming shortened V by 0 bases and J by 4 bases, and 9 bases separated the two germline ends. The CDR3 contains 14 residues. Written as DNA, the CDR3 is TGTGCCAGCAGCTTAGATCCGGGGGCCACTGAAGCTTTCTTT. Translated, it gives CASSLDPGATEAFF.

V and J are TRBV21-1 and TRBJ2-1; the D call in the table, TRBD2, was not verified against the DNA. TRBV21-1 is flagged as a pseudogene. CDR3 length: 17 amino acids. CDR3 nucleotide sequence: TGTGCCAGCAGCAAAAGAGCGGGAGACGTTACCTACAATGAGCAGTTCTTC. It is translated as CASSKRAGDVTYNEQFF.

The chain recombines TRBV11-2 with TRBJ2-1; possible D gene TRBD2, 6 bases. Trimming removed 5 bases at V and 9 bases at J, with 8 bases between. The germline CDR1 and CDR2 sequences are SGHAT and FQNNGV. The CDR3 covers 11 residues. CDR3 nucleotides: TGTGCCAGCAGCCCCGGGGGTGAGCAGTTCTTC. Translated, it gives CASSPGGEQFF.

The J gene is TRBJ2-7, the V gene TRBV6-5; maybe TRBD2 (5 bases). From germline, CDR1 is MNHEY and CDR2 SVGAGI. V lost 6 bases and J lost 6, with 21 bases in between. CDR3 length equals 15 residues. CDR3 protein: CASRPPAGAVREQYF. CDR3 DNA: TGTGCCAGCAGACCCCCCGCGGGCGCCGTGCGCGAGCAGTACTTC.

The V call is TRBV29-1, the J call TRBJ1-1; no clear D gene. The CDR3 is 12 residues long. V gave up 3 bases and J gave up 6 bases, with 11 bases separating them. The germline CDR1 and CDR2 sequences are SQVTM and ANQGSEA. The CDR3 sequence is CSVDSRAAEAFF. The CDR3 DNA reads as TGCAGCGTTGATAGTCGGGCAGCTGAAGCTTTCTTT.

This clone is medium-sized within its sample. The chain recombines TRBV25-1 with TRBJ2-7; the D gene could be TRBD1 or TRBD2 (5 bases each). Trimming took 8 bases from V and 3 from J, leaving 14 bases between them. The CDR3 loop spans 13 amino acids. Per the germline V gene, CDR1 is MGHDK and CDR2 is SYGVNS. CDR3 region: CASAGTANYEQYF. CDR3 nucleotide sequence: TGTGCCAGCGCCGGGACGGCCAACTACGAGCAGTACTTC.

This chain links TRBV15 with TRBJ2-1; 11 nucleotides line up with TRBD2. The CDR3 covers 17 residues. Germline CDR1 and CDR2: LNHNV and YYDKDF (reference sequence). With V trimmed by 1 base and J by 5 bases, 7 bases remained unmatched. CDR3 sequence: CATSRGRLAGSNNEQFF. The CDR3 nucleotides read TGTGCCACCAGCAGAGGCCGACTAGCGGGATCCAACAATGAGCAGTTCTTC.

The chain links TRBV5-1 to TRBJ1-1, with 8 bases fitting TRBD1. With 0 bases clipped from V and 4 bases from J, the junction kept 5 bases outside the gene matches. Germline CDR1 reads SGHRS; CDR2 reads YFSETQ. CDR3 length equals 15 residues. CDR3: CASSLGTGRSTEAFF. In DNA, the CDR3 is TGCGCCAGCAGCTTGGGGACAGGGAGGAGCACTGAAGCTTTCTTT.

This chain uses TRBV18 with TRBJ2-7, with 9 positions matching TRBD2. CDR1 and CDR2 from the germline V gene are KGHSH and LQKENI. The CDR3 sequence is 15 residues long. With 5 bases clipped from V and 6 bases from J, the junction kept 11 bases outside the gene matches. CDR3 nucleotides: TGTGCCAGCTCAGAGCTACCGGGACTAGCTGCCGAGCAGTACTTC. It encodes CASSELPGLAAEQYF.

V and J are TRBV2 and TRBJ1-1; the D gene is possibly TRBD1 (5 bases). The CDR3 has 13 amino acids. V gave up 6 bases and J gave up 0 bases, with 8 bases separating them. Per the germline V gene, CDR1 is SNHLY and CDR2 is FYNNEI. The DNA of the CDR3 is TGTGCCAGCAGCCGGGGCTTGAACACTGAAGCTTTCTTT. Amino acids: CASSRGLNTEAFF.

The chain recombines TRBV7-3 with TRBJ2-2; D gene uncertain. Germline CDR1 SGHTA, CDR2 FQGTGA. This CDR3 has 14 amino acids. Trimming removed 4 bases at V and 5 bases at J, with 11 bases between. In DNA form, the CDR3 reads TGTGCCAGCAGCTCATCTACCCAAACCGGGGAGCTGTTTTTT. This sequence encodes CASSSSTQTGELFF.

In this sample, this clone turned up once. The chain uses TRBV29-1 and TRBJ2-2, with unresolved D. Germline V gives CDR1 SQVTM, CDR2 ANQGSEA. This CDR3 spans 12 amino acids. The ends were cut back, 4 bases at V and 5 bases at J, with 8 bases in the middle. The DNA for the CDR3 is TGCAGCGTTGGCTCCGGGACCGGGGAGCTGTTTTTT. Translating it yields CSVGSGTGELFF.

The chain combines TRBV4-1 with TRBJ2-1, with 9 bases matching TRBD2. This CDR3 has 17 amino acids. V lost 4 bases and J lost 2; bases outside the gene matches: 9. Germline V CDR1 and CDR2: MGHRA, YSYEKL. The CDR3 here is CASSRGGLAGTYNEQFF. CDR3 in DNA: TGCGCCAGCAGCCGGGGTGGTCTAGCGGGAACCTACAATGAGCAGTTCTTC.

This clone was recorded only once. V gene TRBV4-2 combines with J gene TRBJ2-7, with a weak D call TRBD2 (6 bases). Per the germline V gene, CDR1 is LGHNA and CDR2 is YNFKEQ. This CDR3 is built from 16 residues. Between the trimmed V and J ends, which lost 0 bases and 2 bases, there was a span of 14 bases. CDR3 region: CASSQDQGGSPYEQYF. In DNA form, the CDR3 reads TGTGCCAGCAGCCAAGATCAAGGAGGGTCCCCCTACGAGCAGTACTTC.

V usage is TRBV19 and J usage is TRBJ2-3; D is unresolved. Germline V lookup: CDR1 LNHDA, CDR2 SQIVND (reference sequence). There are 15 residues in the CDR3. The V end was cut by 3 bases, the J end by 0 bases, with 10 bases between. CDR3 in amino acids: CASSMFFGSTDTQYF. DNA of the CDR3: TGTGCCAGTAGTATGTTTTTCGGGAGCACAGATACGCAGTATTTT. Supplemented by reference TRBV19 and TRBJ2-3, the full variable domain reads DGGITQSPKYLFRKEGQNVTLSCEQNLNHDAMYWYRQDPGQGLRLIYYSQIVNDFQKGDIAEGYSVSREKKESFPLTVTSAQKNPTAFYLCASSMFFGSTDTQYFGPGTRLTVL.

In this sample, this clone turned up once. This chain connects TRBV7-2 to TRBJ2-3; 14 nucleotides match TRBD2. The CDR3 has 19 residues. Per germline, CDR1 SGHTA and CDR2 FQGNSA. The V gene end was trimmed by 2 bases and the J gene end by 3 bases; junction bases not matched to a gene: 10. CDR3 loop: CASSLTPYGLAGGTDTQYF. CDR3 bases: TGTGCCAGCAGCTTAACCCCTTACGGACTAGCGGGAGGAACAGATACGCAGTATTTT. The whole variable domain, remainder taken from reference TRBV7-2 and TRBJ2-3, is GAGVSQSPSNKVTEKGKDVELRCDPISGHTALYWYRQSLGQGLEFLIYFQGNSAPDKSGLPSDRFSAERTGGSVSTLTIQRTQQEDSAVYLCASSLTPYGLAGGTDTQYFGPGTRLTVL.

The chain carries TRBV10-3 and TRBJ2-2, with a weak D call TRBD1 (5 bases). Germline lookup yields CDR1 ENHRY and CDR2 SYGVKD. This CDR3 is 13 amino acids long. V lost 6 bases to trimming and J lost 5 bases, with 10 bases between them. CDR3 coding DNA: TGTGCCATCAGGGACAAGATGACCGGGGAGCTGTTTTTT. It translates to CAIRDKMTGELFF.

This sequence joins TRBV11-2 and TRBJ1-1; D might be TRBD1 (5 bases). Germline loops: CDR1 SGHAT, CDR2 FQNNGV. The CDR3 totals 14 residues. Between the trimmed V and J ends, which lost 0 bases and 5 bases, there was a span of 10 bases. DNA for the CDR3: TGTGCCAGCAGCTTAGAGAGGGGATGGACTGAAGCTTTCTTT. Translated, it gives CASSLERGWTEAFF.

CDR3 DNA sequence: TGTGCCAGCAGCCCAGACAAGAACTATGGCTACACCTTC. Its protein product is CASSPDKNYGYTF. The chain couples TRBV2 to TRBJ1-2; D unresolved. Germline V lookup: CDR1 SNHLY, CDR2 FYNNEI. The CDR3 has 13 residues. Trimming removed 6 bases at V and 2 bases at J, with 10 bases between.

As DNA, the CDR3 is TGTGCCAGCTCACCCTCGGGGCGTGACTATGGCTACACCTTC. It yields the protein CASSPSGRDYGYTF. The chain uses TRBV18 and TRBJ1-2; D is possibly TRBD1 (5 bases). Trimming left V 3 bases short and J 3 bases short, with 11 bases between. CDR1 and CDR2 from the germline V gene are KGHSH and LQKENI. The CDR3 has 14 residues.

The chain links TRBV5-5 to TRBJ2-3; TRBD2 might be the D (6 bases). The V gene's germline CDR1 is SGHKS and CDR2 YYEKEE (reference sequence). The CDR3 is 15 amino acids. Deletions cut 4 bases from V and 3 bases from J, with 15 bases between. This CDR3 reads CASSRYSGVTDTQYF. The CDR3 bases are TGTGCCAGCAGCCGATATAGCGGAGTTACAGATACGCAGTATTTT.